Reported below is one T cell receptor (beta chain). The data originate from a study of blood T cell repertoires in COVID-19. On the study more broadly: T cells, B-cell-depleted T cells, or PBMCs supplied cDNA or gDNA.

Per germline, CDR1 GTSNPN and CDR2 SVGIG (reference sequence). CDR3 length: 15 residues. The J segment lost 1 base and the V segment lost 5 bases, leaving 9 bases of the junction unmatched. Study processing details: The authors estimated nucleated cell counts from reference gene primer amplification. This table comes from immunoSEQ multiplex PCR, and its TCRdb copy is limited to in-frame clones, with some not included. For V, J and clone size, that table is used; D and trimming come from the DNA. Of roughly 200,000 clones in the sample, over 70% were seen once. The sequence was collected from a woman older than 75 with acute or convalescent COVID-19. The sequencing sample was made of peripheral blood. V is TRBV30 and J is TRBJ2-7; 9 bases align to TRBD1. As DNA, the CDR3 is TGTGCCTGGGTGCCGCCGGGACAGGGATCCTACGAGCAGTACTTC. Translation: CAWVPPGQGSYEQYF.